The 20 T cell receptor beta chains below were found in one sample sequenced in a study of blood T cell repertoires in COVID-19. Repertoires were generated with immunoSEQ multiplex PCR, while TCRdb's copy carries only in-frame clones and drops some. The sample has 150,000 to 200,000 clones; over 65% are singletons. Sequencing was performed on peripheral blood. The receptors derive from a person between 65 and 79 years old with COVID-19, enrolled during active disease.

This clone was detected only a few times. CDR3: CASSLLGSTDTQYF. The CDR3 nucleotides are TGTGCCAGCAGCTTACTCGGGAGCACAGATACGCAGTATTTT. The rearrangement joins TRBV7-7 to TRBJ2-3, with D hard to call. The V end was cut by 2 bases, the J end by 0 bases, with 6 bases between. CDR1 is SSHAT and CDR2 is FNYEAQ in the germline V gene (reference sequence). The CDR3 consists of 14 residues.

CDR3 residues: CASSSGQQNQPQHF. DNA of the CDR3: TGTGCCAGCAGCTCTGGACAGCAGAATCAGCCCCAGCATTTT. The V gene is TRBV7-9, the J gene TRBJ1-5; D perhaps matches TRBD1 (6 bases). The CDR3 contains 14 residues. V was cut by 4 bases and J by 4 bases, with 11 bases left in between. CDR1 and CDR2 from the germline V gene are SEHNR and FQNEAQ (reference sequence).

V gene TRBV5-1 combines with J gene TRBJ2-1; 9 bases line up with TRBD1. Unmatched junction bases numbered 5, after V lost 4 bases and J lost 0 bases. The CDR3 has 16 amino acids. CDR1 and CDR2 from the germline V gene are SGHRS and YFSETQ. CDR3 coding DNA: TGCGCCAGCAGCCGTGGACAGGGGAGCTCCTACAATGAGCAGTTCTTC. Its translation: CASSRGQGSSYNEQFF.

V usage is TRBV7-3 and J usage is TRBJ2-1, with 7 bases that match TRBD1. Germline CDR1 reads SGHTA; CDR2 reads FQGTGA. The CDR3 totals 15 residues. Losses at the gene ends were 5 bases for V and 7 bases for J; bases not matched to a gene: 11. DNA of the CDR3: TGTGCCAGCAGCACGGACCGGACAGGTCTGAATGAGCAGTTCTTC. Protein product: CASSTDRTGLNEQFF.

The rearrangement uses TRBV9 and TRBJ2-7; 8 nucleotides line up with TRBD1. CDR3 length: 15 amino acids. Germline V gives CDR1 SGDLS, CDR2 YYNGEE. V lost 1 base and J lost 3; bases outside the gene matches: 6. The CDR3 loop is CASSVSGGAGYEQYF. The CDR3 DNA reads as TGTGCCAGCAGCGTATCAGGGGGCGCCGGCTACGAGCAGTACTTC.

V and J are TRBV6-5 and TRBJ2-1; D possibly corresponds to TRBD1 (5 bases). V was clipped by 6 bases and J by 10 bases, with 19 bases between them. CDR1 is MNHEY, CDR2 SVGAGI, per germline. The CDR3 is 14 residues long. CDR3 in amino acids: CASRSDSIRVEQFF. CDR3 in DNA: TGTGCCAGCAGATCCGACAGTATTCGCGTCGAGCAGTTCTTC.

The rearrangement joins TRBV5-4 to TRBJ1-6, with D possibly being TRBD1 (5 bases). CDR1 SGHNT and CDR2 YYREEE come from the germline V gene (reference sequence). The CDR3 is made up of 15 amino acids. Trimming pared 4 bases from V and 7 bases from J, leaving 15 bases between. CDR3 protein: CASSPGGVKNSPLHF. The CDR3 DNA sequence: TGTGCCAGCAGCCCGGGGGGGGTTAAGAATTCACCCCTCCACTTT.

About this clone: With a much larger clone just one base away, this may be a read error. The limits of the CDR3 on the DNA are not certain, so only TCRdb's listed CDR3 is given. The chain links TRBV9 to TRBJ1-1; TRBD1 is the table's D call, not checked against the DNA. The germline gives CDR1 SGDLS, CDR2 YYNGEE. The CDR3 is made up of 14 amino acids, end residues included. The chain's CDR3 is CASSVGQGNTETFF.

The sample holds a few counts of this clone. The rearrangement uses TRBV7-2 and TRBJ1-6, with 7 bases lining up with TRBD1. The CDR3 totals 14 residues. J was trimmed by 8 bases and V by 8 bases; bases with no gene match: 9. Germline values: CDR1 SGHTA, CDR2 FQGNSA. The CDR3 region has the DNA TGTGCCAGCCGAGGGACAGAAGTTTATTCACCCCTCCACTTT. Translated: CASRGTEVYSPLHF.

The chain is built from TRBV7-2 and TRBJ2-2; weak D call: TRBD1 (7 bases). CDR3 length equals 17 residues. V lost 1 base and J lost 1, with 13 bases in between. Germline V gives CDR1 SGHTA, CDR2 FQGNSA. The CDR3 loop reads CASSLVGGQVNTGELFF. CDR3 DNA sequence: TGTGCCAGCAGCTTAGTGGGAGGACAGGTGAACACCGGGGAGCTGTTTTTT.

This clone was seen just once. This rearrangement joins TRBV6-1 to TRBJ1-1; D is ambiguous. The CDR3 is 12 amino acids. The V and J ends lost 2 bases and 10 bases respectively, with 11 bases between them. Germline CDR1 reads MNHNS; CDR2 reads SASEGT. The CDR3 DNA sequence: TGTGCCAGCAGTGAAAGGAGCCTTGCAGCTTTCTTT. It codes for CASSERSLAAFF.

The gene calls are TRBV18 and TRBJ2-2, with 10 bases identical to TRBD2. After removal of 6 bases from V and 6 bases from J, the junction contained 10 bases not matched to a gene. The CDR3 consists of 16 residues. CDR1 KGHSH and CDR2 LQKENI come from the germline V gene. The CDR3 DNA follows: TGTGCCAGCTCCCCGATAGCGGGGGGAGTTCCCGGGGAGCTGTTTTTT. Translating gives CASSPIAGGVPGELFF.

The rearrangement joins TRBV6-6 to TRBJ1-2; tentative D call: TRBD1 (6 bases). Between the trimmed V and J ends, which lost 0 bases and 0 bases, there was a span of 11 bases. This CDR3 region has 16 residues. Germline values: CDR1 MNHNY, CDR2 SVGAGI (reference sequence). The CDR3 here is CASSYSRDTANYGYTF. CDR3 sequence (DNA): TGTGCCAGCAGTTACTCTCGGGACACCGCTAACTATGGCTACACCTTC.

This CDR3 is CASSLPGLFSEQFF. The CDR3 DNA reads TGTGCCAGCAGTTTGCCCGGACTCTTCTCGGAGCAGTTCTTC. V is TRBV28 and J is TRBJ2-1, with D maybe TRBD2 (5 bases). The CDR3 sequence is 14 residues long. The germline V gene encodes CDR1 MDHEN and CDR2 SYDVKM. V lost 3 bases to trimming and J lost 10 bases, with 16 bases between them. Using reference TRBV28 and TRBJ2-1 for the parts outside the CDR3, the full variable domain is DVKVTQSSRYLVKRTGEKVFLECVQDMDHENMFWYRQDPGLGLRLIYFSYDVKMKEKGDIPEGYSVSREKKERFSLILESASTNQTSMYLCASSLPGLFSEQFFGPGTRLTVL.

The chain is built from TRBV24-1 and TRBJ1-1, with TRBD1 identical over 9 bases. The CDR3 totals 14 residues. V was clipped by 7 bases and J by 4 bases; unmatched bases: 6. The germline V gene encodes CDR1 KGHDR and CDR2 SFDVKD. The CDR3 nucleotides are TGTGCCACCAGCTATGGGGACAGGGTCACTGAAGCTTTCTTT. It codes for CATSYGDRVTEAFF.

In its sample, this clone was seen a few times. V usage is TRBV2 and J usage is TRBJ2-3, with TRBD2 identical over 13 bases. The germline V gene has CDR1 SNHLY and CDR2 FYNNEI. The CDR3 spans 16 residues. Losses at the gene ends were 6 bases for V and 9 bases for J; bases not matched to a gene: 12. CDR3 DNA: TGTGCCAGCAGCCCCACGACTAGCGGGGGGCCTAAAACGCAGTATTTT. This gives the protein CASSPTTSGGPKTQYF.

This sequence joins TRBV19 and TRBJ1-5; D call uncertain. The CDR3 is 13 amino acids. V was cut by 10 bases and J by 7 bases, with 17 bases left in between. The V gene's germline CDR1 is LNHDA and CDR2 SQIVND (reference sequence). The DNA for the CDR3 is TGTGCCACTAAGCCGGGTCTGAGGCAGCCCCAGCATTTT. Translation: CATKPGLRQPQHF.

J is TRBJ2-5 and V is TRBV5-1; 8 bases fit TRBD1. Per germline, CDR1 SGHRS and CDR2 YFSETQ. This CDR3 region has 16 residues. V gave up 4 bases and J gave up 2 bases; unmatched junction bases: 10. The CDR3 DNA sequence: TGCGCCAGCAGCCCCGGGACAGGTGGTTATCAAGAGACCCAGTACTTC. As protein: CASSPGTGGYQETQYF.

J is TRBJ2-3 and V is TRBV7-9; tentatively, D is TRBD1 (6 bases). The CDR3 loop spans 15 amino acids. Germline V gives CDR1 SEHNR, CDR2 FQNEAQ (reference sequence). V lost 1 base and J lost 2, with 10 bases in between. CDR3 sequence reads: CASSLGQGITDTQYF. The CDR3 DNA is TGTGCCAGCAGCTTAGGTCAGGGGATCACAGATACGCAGTATTTT.

The J gene is TRBJ2-7, the V gene TRBV6-4, with D possibly being TRBD2 (5 bases). The V and J ends lost 6 bases and 5 bases respectively, with 14 bases between them. CDR1 and CDR2 (germline): MRHNA, SNTAGT. This CDR3 has 13 residues. As DNA, the CDR3 is TGTGCCAGCAGCCGGGAACGAGGAAACGAGCAGTACTTC. Translating it yields CASSRERGNEQYF.